This passage covers 4 T cell receptor beta chains from one sample sequenced in a study of blood T cell repertoires in COVID-19. The protocol was immunoSEQ multiplex PCR, while the TCRdb copy is restricted to in-frame clones and leaves out a portion. The data show more than 200,000 clones, 84% seen once. Sequenced sample: peripheral blood. These receptor sequences come from a man aged 55 to 69 with acute or convalescent COVID-19.

The V call is TRBV12-5, the J call TRBJ2-7; possibly TRBD1 for D (6 bases). Trimming cost V 3 bases and J 5 bases, with 14 bases left between them. The CDR3 spans 14 residues. CDR1 is LGHNT and CDR2 is FRNRAP in the germline V gene. The CDR3 region is CASGFHRVSHEQYF. The DNA of the CDR3 is TGTGCTAGTGGTTTCCACAGGGTGTCCCACGAGCAGTACTTC.

The chain joins TRBV7-9 to TRBJ2-5; TRBD1 aligns across 7 bases. Trimming at V came to 5 bases and at J to 2 bases, leaving 5 bases not matched to a gene. The CDR3 extends over 14 amino acids. Germline V gene sequence: CDR1 SEHNR, CDR2 FQNEAQ (reference sequence). The CDR3 region has the DNA TGTGCCAGCAGCCATCCGGGACAGCAAGAGACCCAGTACTTC. This gives the protein CASSHPGQQETQYF.

Only one count was recorded for this clone. The chain recombines TRBV11-2 with TRBJ2-3; possible D gene TRBD2, 6 bases. V lost 10 bases to trimming and J lost 0 bases, with 14 bases between them. CDR3 length: 14 residues. Looked up from germline, CDR1 is SGHAT and CDR2 is FQNNGV. The CDR3 DNA sequence: TGTGCCATCGGGGCGGGGACTAGCACAGATACGCAGTATTTT. It translates to CAIGAGTSTDTQYF.

The chain employs TRBV11-2 and TRBJ2-7, with D possibly matching TRBD1 (5 bases). CDR1 and CDR2 (germline): SGHAT, FQNNGV. Trimming removed 5 bases from V and 4 bases from J, with 21 bases in between. This CDR3 is 16 amino acids long. The CDR3 loop reads CASSPGSEGAAYEQYF. The CDR3 coding sequence is TGTGCCAGCAGCCCTGGCTCAGAAGGGGCAGCGTACGAGCAGTACTTC.